This T cell receptor (beta chain) is drawn from a study of cytomegalovirus exposure and HLA in healthy donors. Study-level points and caveats: DRB1 showed the most TCR associations and HLA-C the fewest in a later analysis, as rates varied by HLA locus.

PCR primers comprised 60 Vbeta and 13 Jbeta primers. Here immunoSEQ multiplex PCR was the method, and the copy in TCRdb shows in-frame clones only, minus some. The table shows some 150,000 clones, with about 80% occurring only once. This CDR3 has 16 amino acids. The V and J ends lost 2 bases and 1 base, in that order; junction bases with no gene match: 7. Germline CDR1 MNHEY, CDR2 SVGAGI. A word on this clone: Its antigen is still unknown.

The chain employs TRBV6-5 and TRBJ1-2; TRBD1 matches at 7 bases. This clonotype was obtained from a man aged 35 to 55 in good health and CMV-seropositive. Sequencing input: PBMCs. CDR3 DNA sequence: TGTGCCAGCAGTTACGCGGGACAGCTTTTTAACTATGGCTACACCTTC. Its protein product is CASSYAGQLFNYGYTF.